The clone carrying this T cell receptor (beta chain) was seen just once. This specimen comes from a study of blood T cell repertoires in COVID-19. About the research overall: Material from acute and convalescent COVID-19 was sourced from the United States, Italy and Spain. Sample material is recorded as cDNA or gDNA derived from T cells, B-cell-depleted T cells, or PBMCs.

In the original analysis: Reference gene primers were amplified, and this amplification served to estimate nucleated cell counts. Sequencing used immunoSEQ multiplex PCR; TCRdb keeps in-frame clones, though not all of them. V, J and clone size are those of that table, while D and trimming were read from the DNA. The data show 250,000 to 300,000 clones, 80% to 90% seen once. The trim removed 0 bases at V and 6 bases at J, leaving 4 bases unmatched. Germline CDR1 is SGDLS and CDR2 is YYNGEE. The CDR3 is 15 residues long. Someone with COVID-19 had been met by exposed participants within 2 weeks before study entry.

V gene TRBV9 combines with J gene TRBJ2-2; 8 nucleotides match TRBD2. This TCR derives from a woman in her fifties or sixties who had been exposed to COVID-19. What was sequenced was PBMCs or T cells enriched from blood (not recorded which). For the CDR3, the DNA is TGTGCCAGCAGCGTAGGGTCGGGAGGGGCCGGGGAGCTGTTTTTT. Encoded protein: CASSVGSGGAGELFF.